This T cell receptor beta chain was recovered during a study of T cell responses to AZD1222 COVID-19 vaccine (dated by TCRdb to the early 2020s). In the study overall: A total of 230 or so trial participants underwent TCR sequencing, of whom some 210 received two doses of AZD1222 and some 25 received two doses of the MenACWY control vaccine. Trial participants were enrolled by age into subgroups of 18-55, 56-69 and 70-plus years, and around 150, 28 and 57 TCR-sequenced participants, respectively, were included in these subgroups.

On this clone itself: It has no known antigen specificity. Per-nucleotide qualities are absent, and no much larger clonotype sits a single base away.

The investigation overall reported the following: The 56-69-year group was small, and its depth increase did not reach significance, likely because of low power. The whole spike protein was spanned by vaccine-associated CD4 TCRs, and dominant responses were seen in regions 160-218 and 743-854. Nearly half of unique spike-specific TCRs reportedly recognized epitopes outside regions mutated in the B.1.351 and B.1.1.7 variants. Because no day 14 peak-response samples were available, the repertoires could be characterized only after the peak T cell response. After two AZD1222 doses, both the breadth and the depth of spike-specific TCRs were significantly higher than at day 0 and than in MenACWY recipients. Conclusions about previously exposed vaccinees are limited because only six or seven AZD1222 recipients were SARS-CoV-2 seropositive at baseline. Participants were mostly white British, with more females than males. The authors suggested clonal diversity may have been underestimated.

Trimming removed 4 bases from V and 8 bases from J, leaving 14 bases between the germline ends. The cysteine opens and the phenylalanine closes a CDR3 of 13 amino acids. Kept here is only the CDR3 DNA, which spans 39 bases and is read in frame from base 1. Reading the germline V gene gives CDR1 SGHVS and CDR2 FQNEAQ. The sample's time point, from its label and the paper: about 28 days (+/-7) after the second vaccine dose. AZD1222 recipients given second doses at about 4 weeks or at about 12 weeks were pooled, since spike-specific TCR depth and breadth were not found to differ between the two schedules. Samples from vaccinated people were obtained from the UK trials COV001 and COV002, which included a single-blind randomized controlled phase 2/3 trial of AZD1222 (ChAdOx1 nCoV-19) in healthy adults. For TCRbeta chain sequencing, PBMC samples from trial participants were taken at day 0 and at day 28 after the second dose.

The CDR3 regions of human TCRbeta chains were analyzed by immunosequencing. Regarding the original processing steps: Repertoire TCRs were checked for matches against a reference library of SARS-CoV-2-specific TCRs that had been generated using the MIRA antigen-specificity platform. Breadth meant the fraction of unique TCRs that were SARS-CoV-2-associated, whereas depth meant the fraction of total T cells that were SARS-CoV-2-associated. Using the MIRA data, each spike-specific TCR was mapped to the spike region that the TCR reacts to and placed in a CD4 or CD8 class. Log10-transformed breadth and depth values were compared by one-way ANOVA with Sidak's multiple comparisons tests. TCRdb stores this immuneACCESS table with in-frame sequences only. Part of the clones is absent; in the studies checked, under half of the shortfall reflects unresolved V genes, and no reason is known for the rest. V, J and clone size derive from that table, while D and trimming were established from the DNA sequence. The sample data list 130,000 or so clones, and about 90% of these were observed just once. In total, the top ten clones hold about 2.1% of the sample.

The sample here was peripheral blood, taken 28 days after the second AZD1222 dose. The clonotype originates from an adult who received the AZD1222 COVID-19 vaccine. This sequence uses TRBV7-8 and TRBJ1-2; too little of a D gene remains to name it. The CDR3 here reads CASSSGFPTGYTF. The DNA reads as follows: TGTGCCAGCAGCTCTGGGTTTCCCACCGGCTACACCTTC.